The T cell receptor beta chain described here comes from a study of cytomegalovirus exposure and HLA in healthy donors. In the PCR, 60 Vbeta and 13 Jbeta primers were used. Assay used: immunoSEQ multiplex PCR; TCRdb lists only in-frame clones, some missing. The data hold about 190,000 clones, with approximately 88% observed a single time. In regard to this clone: Antigen: not known.

Study outcomes and limitations: Earlier findings revealed that most TCR beta V segments proved productive either about 90% or about 30% of the time. Generally TCR sequences proved uncommon, though certain public TCRs appeared in numerous donors.

CDR1 and CDR2 (germline): GTSNPN, SVGIG (reference sequence). Trimming removed 0 bases from V and 7 bases from J, with 18 bases in between. This CDR3 has 15 residues. The clonotype comes from a boy aged 5-17 years in good health and CMV-seronegative. This sequence joins TRBV30 and TRBJ1-2; the D gene is possibly TRBD1 (6 bases). Sequences were obtained from PBMCs. In DNA, the CDR3 is TGTGCCTGGAGTGTAGGAGCGGCAGGGACAATTGGCTACACCTTC. Its protein product is CAWSVGAAGTIGYTF. The variable domain in full, completed from reference TRBV30 and TRBJ1-2, reads SQTIHQWPATLVQPVGSPLSLECTVEGTSNPNLYWYRQAAGRGLQLLFYSVGIGQISSEVPQNLSASRPQDRQFILSSKKLLLSDSGFYLCAWSVGAAGTIGYTFGSGTRLTVV.